This T cell receptor beta chain appears in the sequencing data of a study of early T cells in non-severe SARS-CoV-2 infection. Turning to the study itself: Chains stayed unpaired after sequencing of bulk RNA from unsorted whole blood. Study-level results: There was a bias toward anti-spike CD8 responses in VDJdb matching, which missed private and CD4 specificities.

This clonotype was found many times. The antigen is not known. The protocol attached unique molecular identifiers to individual cDNA molecules. TCRdb reprocessed the 5' RACE reads via MiXCR and lists one record per CDR3 protein. The profile shows around 63,000 distinct CDR3 sequences, under 15% of them singletons. The V and J ends lost 4 bases and 8 bases respectively, with 21 bases between them. The CDR3 covers 16 residues. Germline CDR1 and CDR2: SGHDT and YYEEEE. This sequence originates from an adult who was a healthcare worker with PCR-confirmed SARS-CoV-2 infection or an uninfected control (not recorded which). The chain is built from TRBV5-6 and TRBJ1-4; no clear D gene. The sequencing input was whole blood. The CDR3 here is CASSELFSGVEEKLFF. In DNA, the CDR3 is TGTGCCAGCAGCGAACTTTTCAGCGGCGTTGAGGAAAAACTGTTTTTT. Together with reference TRBV5-6 and TRBJ1-4, the CDR3 gives the full variable domain: DAGVTQSPTHLIKTRGQQVTLRCSPKSGHDTVSWYQQALGQGPQFIFQYYEEEERQRGNFPDRFSGHQFPNYSSELNVNALLLGDSALYLCASSELFSGVEEKLFFGSGTQLSVL.